Listed here are 8 T cell receptor beta chains from one sample, sequenced in a study of T-cell reconstitution after alpha-beta-depleted transplantation in children. The TCRbeta library incorporated unique molecular identifiers. TCRdb processed the PCR reads anew with MiXCR; each CDR3 protein has one entry. Among fewer than 550,000 distinct CDR3 sequences, about a sixth were seen once, and the ten largest hold about 32%. Sequenced here: PBMCs, mostly from graft donor cells, sampled 360 days after TCRalphabeta/CD19-depleted stem cell transplant. Receptors originate from a boy under two years old who had a stem cell transplant for Wiskott-Aldrich syndrome, so the T cells may come from the graft donor.

The gene calls are TRBV10-3 and TRBJ2-7; 9 positions match TRBD1. After removal of 10 bases from V and 0 bases from J, the junction contained 4 bases not matched to a gene. The length of the CDR3 is 13 residues. The germline V gene has CDR1 ENHRY and CDR2 SYGVKD. CDR3 region: CASGTGRSYEQYF. The CDR3 coding sequence is TGTGCCAGTGGGACAGGGCGCTCCTACGAGCAGTACTTC.

The V gene is TRBV5-5, the J gene TRBJ2-1; weak D call: TRBD2 (6 bases). The germline gives CDR1 SGHKS, CDR2 YYEKEE (reference sequence). The V end was cut by 5 bases, the J end by 6 bases, with 15 bases between. The CDR3 contains 14 residues. The CDR3 sequence: CASSGRREFNEQFF. The CDR3 DNA is TGTGCCAGCAGTGGGCGGAGGGAATTCAATGAGCAGTTCTTC.

This clonotype was found many times. The V and J genes are TRBV13 and TRBJ2-7; D not resolved. CDR1 PRHDT and CDR2 FYEKMQ come from the germline V gene (reference sequence). The V end was cut by 2 bases, the J end by 1 base, with 9 bases between. The CDR3 covers 14 residues. The CDR3 DNA reads TGTGCCAGCAGCTTATTGGGTGGGTCCTACGAGCAGTACTTC. Residues: CASSLLGGSYEQYF.

This clonotype was recorded at least ten times. The chain is built from TRBV6-2 or TRBV6-3 and TRBJ2-1, with TRBD2 identical over 11 bases. The V and J ends lost 6 bases and 1 base, in that order; junction bases with no gene match: 2. In germline, CDR1 is MNHEY, CDR2 SVGEGT. The CDR3 is 15 amino acids. CDR3 DNA: TGTGCCAGCAGATTAGCGGGAGGGTCCTACAATGAGCAGTTCTTC. It translates to CASRLAGGSYNEQFF.

The rearrangement joins TRBV4-2 to TRBJ2-5; 9 bases are a match to TRBD2. The CDR3 sequence is 17 residues long. V dropped 4 bases and J dropped 6; count of bases not matched to a gene: 15. CDR1 and CDR2 from the germline V gene are LGHNA and YNFKEQ. For the CDR3, the DNA is TGTGCCAGCAGCCGAGAGGAGCGGGGGGCCTTCCGCCAGACCCAGTACTTC. Protein sequence: CASSREERGAFRQTQYF.

This clonotype was picked up a small number of times. The J gene is TRBJ2-1, the V gene TRBV18; D not certain. The germline gives CDR1 KGHSH, CDR2 LQKENI. The CDR3 has 15 amino acids. The V gene lost 6 bases and the J gene lost 5 bases, with 17 bases spanning the gap. In DNA, the CDR3 is TGTGCCAGCTCCGTCTCGGTGGCCCCGGACAATGAGCAGTTCTTC. Translating gives CASSVSVAPDNEQFF. Variable domain in full (rest from reference TRBV18 and TRBJ2-1): NAGVMQNPRHLVRRRGQEARLRCSPMKGHSHVYWYRQLPEEGLKFMVYLQKENIIDESGMPKERFSAEFPKEGPSILRIQQVVRGDSAAYFCASSVSVAPDNEQFFGPGTRLTVL.

In its sample, this clonotype was seen a few times. The genes are TRBV20-1 and TRBJ2-7; perhaps TRBD1 as D (7 bases). In germline, CDR1 is DFQATT, CDR2 SNEGSKA (reference sequence). The CDR3 totals 16 residues. Trimming removed 5 bases at V and 6 bases at J, with 26 bases between. The CDR3 region is CSAPSRWGDSRSEQYF. The CDR3 DNA reads TGCAGTGCTCCTTCTCGTTGGGGGGACAGCCGAAGCGAGCAGTACTTC.

This clonotype was recorded many times. The gene calls are TRBV12-3 or TRBV12-4 and TRBJ2-1; 11 nucleotides line up with TRBD2. V was clipped by 6 bases and J by 7 bases; unmatched bases: 2. The CDR3 runs to 13 residues. The CDR3 reads CASSLAGGNEQFF. For the CDR3, the DNA is TGTGCCAGCAGCCTAGCGGGGGGAAATGAGCAGTTCTTC.